The 28 T cell receptor beta chains given below trace back to one sample, sequenced in a study of T cell changes during pregnancy in multiple sclerosis. Repertoires were generated with immunoSEQ multiplex PCR, while TCRdb's copy carries only in-frame clones and drops some. Of about 38,000 clones listed, about 93% were seen once; the top ten hold around 0.4%. The sample in question was CD4+ T cells from peripheral blood mononuclear cells, obtained after pregnancy. These receptors all come from a female donor in good health, enrolled as a control in a pregnancy study.

This rearrangement joins TRBV6-5 to TRBJ1-5; D is unresolved. The CDR3 covers 15 residues. Germline V gene sequence: CDR1 MNHEY, CDR2 SVGAGI. Trimming removed 2 bases from V and 1 base from J, with 9 bases in between. CDR3 loop: CASSYNGLSNQPQHF. The CDR3, as DNA: TGTGCCAGCAGTTACAACGGTCTGAGCAATCAGCCCCAGCATTTT.

The chain links TRBV6-5 to TRBJ1-6; 9 bases agree with TRBD1. The ends lost 7 bases at V and 5 bases at J; junction bases unmatched: 6. CDR1 MNHEY and CDR2 SVGAGI come from the germline V gene. This CDR3 spans 15 amino acids. As DNA, the CDR3 is TGTGCCAGCAAGACAGGGGGGTTGAATAATTCACCCCTCCACTTT. It codes for CASKTGGLNNSPLHF.

The chain couples TRBV29-1 to TRBJ1-2, with a possible D match to TRBD1 (5 bases). The V gene lost 5 bases and the J gene lost 0 bases, with 10 bases spanning the gap. The CDR3 spans 13 residues. Germline CDR1 is SQVTM and CDR2 is ANQGSEA. CDR3 DNA sequence: TGCAGCGTTCACCGGGGGGCTAACTATGGCTACACCTTC. It specifies CSVHRGANYGYTF.

This clone has only one observation. The chain uses TRBV5-1 and TRBJ2-2; D may be TRBD2 (6 bases). The CDR3 runs to 13 residues. The V gene lost 3 bases and the J gene lost 5 bases, with 8 bases spanning the gap. Per germline, CDR1 SGHRS and CDR2 YFSETQ. CDR3 sequence reads: CASSSGVTGELFF. CDR3 DNA sequence: TGCGCCAGCAGCTCGGGGGTGACCGGGGAGCTGTTTTTT.

The chain carries TRBV5-1 and TRBJ2-1; D might be TRBD1 (5 bases). Between the trimmed V and J ends, which lost 0 bases and 4 bases, there was a span of 8 bases. Germline V gives CDR1 SGHRS, CDR2 YFSETQ. This CDR3 spans 14 amino acids. This chain's CDR3 is CASSLEPGYNEQFF. The CDR3 region has the DNA TGCGCCAGCAGCTTGGAACCAGGGTACAATGAGCAGTTCTTC.

The V and J genes are TRBV27 and TRBJ2-1; 15 bases match TRBD2. Germline V gives CDR1 MNHEY, CDR2 SMNVEV (reference sequence). Trimming removed 6 bases from V and 2 bases from J; junction bases left unmatched: 5. The CDR3 covers 17 residues. DNA for the CDR3: TGTGCCAGCAGCCACGGGACTAGCGGGAGGCCCTACAATGAGCAGTTCTTC. Translation gives CASSHGTSGRPYNEQFF.

This chain uses TRBV5-4 with TRBJ2-5, with 7 bases aligning to TRBD1. J was trimmed by 2 bases and V by 0 bases; bases with no gene match: 7. Germline assignment: CDR1 SGHNT and CDR2 YYREEE (reference sequence). CDR3 size: 16 residues. CDR3 DNA: TGTGCCAGCAGCTTGGCCCTTGGGGGACAGCAAGAGACCCAGTACTTC. Residues: CASSLALGGQQETQYF. Supplemented by reference TRBV5-4 and TRBJ2-5, the full variable domain reads ETGVTQSPTHLIKTRGQQVTLRCSSQSGHNTVSWYQQALGQGPQFIFQYYREEENGRGNFPPRFSGLQFPNYSSELNVNALELDDSALYLCASSLALGGQQETQYFGPGTRLLVL.

CDR3 sequence reads: CASRPLTGDEQFF. The CDR3 DNA reads TGTGCCAGCAGACCATTGACAGGCGATGAGCAGTTCTTC. The V and J genes are TRBV27 and TRBJ2-1; tentatively, D is TRBD1 (6 bases). CDR3 length: 13 residues. CDR1 is MNHEY and CDR2 is SMNVEV in the germline V gene (reference sequence). The ends were cut back, 6 bases at V and 8 bases at J, with 14 bases in the middle.

The chain recombines TRBV12-5 with TRBJ2-7, with TRBD2 identical over 9 bases. The CDR3 runs to 17 residues. Germline loops: CDR1 LGHNT, CDR2 FRNRAP. The V segment lost 3 bases and the J segment 3 bases; nucleotides outside the gene matches: 12. CDR3 region: CASGFASGNGWVYEQYF. CDR3 nucleotide sequence: TGTGCTAGTGGTTTCGCTAGCGGGAACGGCTGGGTCTACGAGCAGTACTTC.

The chain uses TRBV20-1 and TRBJ2-5; possible D gene TRBD1, 5 bases. Germline-derived CDR1 and CDR2 are DFQATT and SNEGSKA (reference sequence). This CDR3 comprises 11 residues. The CDR3 protein is CSPDSPETQYF. The CDR3 DNA is TGCAGCCCTGACAGCCCGGAGACCCAGTACTTC.

The chain has TRBV13 and TRBJ2-3, with TRBD2 identical over 7 bases. This CDR3 is built from 16 residues. After removal of 2 bases from V and 0 bases from J, the junction contained 5 bases not matched to a gene. The germline V gene has CDR1 PRHDT and CDR2 FYEKMQ (reference sequence). CDR3 loop: CASSLLAGESTDTQYF. CDR3 bases: TGTGCCAGCAGCTTACTGGCGGGGGAGAGCACAGATACGCAGTATTTT.

This clone is a singleton in its sample. The rearrangement uses TRBV5-1 and TRBJ2-1; 8 bases map to TRBD2. Germline V gives CDR1 SGHRS, CDR2 YFSETQ. The CDR3 extends over 14 amino acids. The V and J ends lost 1 base and 8 bases, in that order; junction bases with no gene match: 5. The CDR3 nucleotides read TGCGCCAGCAGCTTGAGACTAGCGAAGGATGAGCAGTTCTTC. This gives the protein CASSLRLAKDEQFF.

This clone was counted a single time. The rearrangement links TRBV19 to TRBJ1-2; 10 nucleotides line up with TRBD1. The CDR3 loop spans 15 amino acids. With 7 bases clipped from V and 7 bases from J, the junction kept 12 bases outside the gene matches. Germline V gene sequence: CDR1 LNHDA, CDR2 SQIVND (reference sequence). The CDR3 protein is CASTLSRDRGSGYTF. In DNA, the CDR3 is TGTGCCAGTACCCTCTCCCGGGACAGGGGTTCTGGCTACACCTTC.

V and J are TRBV28 and TRBJ1-2; 7 nucleotides agree with TRBD1. V was clipped by 5 bases and J by 2 bases; unmatched bases: 8. CDR3 length: 15 residues. In germline, CDR1 is MDHEN, CDR2 SYDVKM. The CDR3 nucleotides are TGTGCCAGCAGTATAGACAGGGCCATAAACTATGGCTACACCTTC. Its translation: CASSIDRAINYGYTF.

The genes are TRBV30 and TRBJ1-5; D is uncertain. The germline CDR1 and CDR2 sequences are GTSNPN and SVGIG (reference sequence). Trimming shortened V by 0 bases and J by 4 bases, and 4 bases separated the two germline ends. The CDR3 contains 12 residues. CDR3 bases: TGTGCCTGGAGTGTAGCGAATCAGCCCCAGCATTTT. Residues: CAWSVANQPQHF.

The genes are TRBV30 and TRBJ1-2, with D maybe TRBD1 (5 bases). CDR1 is GTSNPN and CDR2 is SVGIG in the germline V gene (reference sequence). The CDR3 runs to 13 residues. V was pared by 2 bases and J by 4 bases, with 11 bases between. CDR3 in amino acids: CAWSTRGGYGYTF. The CDR3 DNA follows: TGTGCCTGGAGTACGCGGGGCGGCTATGGCTACACCTTC. Variable domain in full (rest from reference TRBV30 and TRBJ1-2): SQTIHQWPATLVQPVGSPLSLECTVEGTSNPNLYWYRQAAGRGLQLLFYSVGIGQISSEVPQNLSASRPQDRQFILSSKKLLLSDSGFYLCAWSTRGGYGYTFGSGTRLTVV.

This chain uses TRBV19 with TRBJ1-5, with D perhaps matching TRBD1 (5 bases). Per the germline V gene, CDR1 is LNHDA and CDR2 is SQIVND (reference sequence). Trimming took off 3 bases at V and 1 base at J, with 13 bases between the two ends. This CDR3 region has 16 residues. CDR3 loop: CASSMLGGWSNQPQHF. DNA for the CDR3: TGTGCCAGTAGTATGTTGGGGGGGTGGAGCAATCAGCCCCAGCATTTT.

The V gene is TRBV7-6, the J gene TRBJ2-3, with D possibly TRBD2 on 6 matching bases. This CDR3 spans 13 amino acids. V dropped 5 bases and J dropped 4 bases, with 10 bases sitting between them. Germline V gene lookup returns CDR1 SGHVS and CDR2 FNYEAQ. The CDR3 DNA is TGTGCCAGCAGCATTGGGACTGCAGATACGCAGTATTTT. Translation: CASSIGTADTQYF.

The rearrangement links TRBV19 to TRBJ2-5; D remains unclear. Per germline, CDR1 LNHDA and CDR2 SQIVND (reference sequence). The CDR3 contains 15 residues. The ends were cut back, 6 bases at V and 5 bases at J, with 19 bases in the middle. The chain's CDR3 is CASRNQARSGETQYF. The CDR3 region has the DNA TGTGCCAGTAGGAACCAAGCCCGATCCGGGGAGACCCAGTACTTC.

The chain links TRBV7-7 to TRBJ1-1, with D unresolved. The CDR3 has 11 amino acids. Germline values: CDR1 SSHAT, CDR2 FNYEAQ (reference sequence). The CDR3 loop reads CASHLNTEAFF. Written as DNA, the CDR3 is TGTGCTAGCCATCTGAACACTGAAGCTTTCTTT. Looking up the rest from reference TRBV7-7 and TRBJ1-1 gives the full variable domain: GAGVSQSPRYKVTKRGQDVTLRCDPISSHATLYWYQQALGQGPEFLTYFNYEAQPDKSGLPSDRFSAERPEGSISTLTIQRTEQRDSAMYRCASHLNTEAFFGQGTRLTVV.

The rearrangement uses TRBV15 and TRBJ2-1, with TRBD2 identical over 7 bases. The CDR3 contains 14 residues. The germline CDR1 and CDR2 sequences are LNHNV and YYDKDF (reference sequence). V was clipped by 5 bases and J by 4 bases; unmatched bases: 5. CDR3 sequence (DNA): TGTGCCACCAGCTCAAGCGGGATATACAATGAGCAGTTCTTC. This sequence encodes CATSSSGIYNEQFF. Full variable domain (rest looked up from reference TRBV15 and TRBJ2-1): DAMVIQNPRYQVTQFGKPVTLSCSQTLNHNVMYWYQQKSSQAPKLLFHYYDKDFNNEADTPDNFQSRRPNTSFCFLDIRSPGLGDTAMYLCATSSSGIYNEQFFGPGTRLTVL.

The J gene is TRBJ1-5, the V gene TRBV5-8; TRBD1 is a possible D gene (6 bases). The CDR3 is 16 amino acids. V lost 4 bases and J lost 0, with 14 bases in between. Germline-derived CDR1 and CDR2 are SGHTS and YDEGEE. CDR3 sequence: CASSPRDIFSNQPQHF. The CDR3 region has the DNA TGTGCCAGCAGCCCACGGGACATCTTTAGCAATCAGCCCCAGCATTTT.

The chain joins TRBV30 to TRBJ1-2; 7 bases map to TRBD1. This CDR3 is 13 amino acids long. CDR1 and CDR2 from the germline V gene are GTSNPN and SVGIG (reference sequence). Trimming removed 1 base from V and 6 bases from J; junction bases left unmatched: 5. CDR3 coding DNA: TGTGCCTGGAGTGCCCAGGACAGGAATGGCTACACCTTC. Translation: CAWSAQDRNGYTF.

This sequence joins TRBV10-3 and TRBJ1-4; the match to TRBD1 covers 9 bases. This CDR3 comprises 15 residues. Germline trimming cut 3 bases from V and 8 bases from J; bases unmatched to any gene: 7. Germline loops: CDR1 ENHRY, CDR2 SYGVKD. CDR3 amino acids: CAISELQGAGEKLFF. CDR3 bases: TGTGCCATCAGTGAACTACAGGGGGCGGGCGAAAAACTGTTTTTT.

The chain recombines TRBV18 with TRBJ2-1, with 9 bases lining up with TRBD2. Germline V lookup: CDR1 KGHSH, CDR2 LQKENI. The CDR3 loop spans 16 amino acids. The V segment lost 0 bases and the J segment 9 bases; nucleotides outside the gene matches: 9. CDR3 region: CASSPPRGGALVEQFF. In DNA form, the CDR3 reads TGTGCCAGCTCACCACCTCGCGGGGGGGCGTTGGTTGAGCAGTTCTTC. Supplemented by reference TRBV18 and TRBJ2-1, the full variable domain reads NAGVMQNPRHLVRRRGQEARLRCSPMKGHSHVYWYRQLPEEGLKFMVYLQKENIIDESGMPKERFSAEFPKEGPSILRIQQVVRGDSAAYFCASSPPRGGALVEQFFGPGTRLTVL.

V and J are TRBV10-2 and TRBJ1-1; 10 bases map to TRBD1. In germline, CDR1 is WSHSY, CDR2 SAAADI. V lost 8 bases and J lost 3; bases outside the gene matches: 6. The CDR3 length is 14 residues. The CDR3 DNA is TGCGCCAGCTCCCAGGACAGGGGGGACACTGAAGCTTTCTTT. It translates to CASSQDRGDTEAFF.

V usage is TRBV7-9 and J usage is TRBJ2-4; 11 nucleotides agree with TRBD2. V lost 5 bases and J lost 5; bases outside the gene matches: 5. This CDR3 has 15 residues. Germline loops: CDR1 SEHNR, CDR2 FQNEAQ (reference sequence). Written as DNA, the CDR3 is TGTGCCAGCAGCGCTAGCGGGGGGCAACAAAACATTCAGTACTTC. It encodes CASSASGGQQNIQYF.

The chain joins TRBV11-3 to TRBJ1-1; D gene unclear. Trimming cost V 0 bases and J 7 bases, with 9 bases left between them. CDR3 length: 13 amino acids. Germline V gene data show CDR1 as SGHNT and CDR2 as YENEEA. DNA of the CDR3: TGTGCCAGCAGCTTAGAAGAGTCGCGTGAAGCTTTCTTT. Translation: CASSLEESREAFF.